This T cell receptor (beta chain) was retrieved from a study of control samples from healthy donors and cancer patients. The repertoire was sequenced with immunoSEQ multiplex PCR; TCRdb's copy has only in-frame clones and lacks some. The data show some 150,000 clones, with over 90% seen just once and about 2.4% held by the top ten. The CDR3 totals 14 residues. The germline CDR1 and CDR2 sequences are SQVTM and ANQGSEA. Germline trimming cut 4 bases from V and 7 bases from J; bases unmatched to any gene: 6. The receptor was isolated from a man aged 45-60 years in good health. What was sequenced was blood. The V and J genes are TRBV29-1 and TRBJ2-2; 10 bases fit TRBD1. The CDR3 nucleotides read TGCAGCGTTGCCGGACAGGGGGGAGTCGGGGAGCTGTTTTTT. Translating gives CSVAGQGGVGELFF.